Listed below are T cell receptor beta chains from one sample, sequenced in a study of tumour-infiltrating T cells in Burkitt lymphoma. The data were produced by immunoSEQ multiplex PCR, yet TCRdb's version contains in-frame clones alone and is incomplete. The sample has under 15,000 clones; approximately 29% are singletons. Source material: tumor tissue. The receptors shown here come from a human donor with diffuse large B-cell lymphoma. The CDR3 runs from the conserved cysteine through the conserved F or W. D genes are given only for firm matches. A row's size may be missing; if present it is once, few, many or a size class.

V gene	CDR3 length	clone size	J gene	D gene	CDR3 DNA	CDR3 protein
TRBV5-1	16	.	TRBJ2-2	TRBD1	TGCGCCAGCAGGACCCAGACAGGGAGGAACACCGGGGAGCTGTTTTTT	CASRTQTGRNTGELFF
TRBV5-4	18	.	TRBJ2-6	.	TGTGCCAGCAGCGTGGGGGGGGCGGGGTCCCCTGGGGCCAACGTCCTGACTTTC	CASSVGGAGSPGANVLTF
TRBV29-1	13	few	TRBJ2-7	.	TGCAGCGCCCAAAAAGGGAGCTCCTACGAGCAGTACTTC	CSAQKGSSYEQYF
TRBV6-6	11	few	TRBJ1-2	.	TGTGCCAGCAGACAGGGCTATGGCTACACCTTC	CASRQGYGYTF
TRBV15	15	few	TRBJ1-1	.	TGTGCCACCAGCGTAAGGGGAAGGGAGGTCACTGAAGCTTTCTTT	CATSVRGREVTEAFF
TRBV29-1	16	.	TRBJ2-6	TRBD2	TGCAGCGTTGAAGTGGGCAGCGGGATAGGGGCCAACGTCCTGACTTTC	CSVEVGSGIGANVLTF
TRBV7-9	14	few	TRBJ2-1	.	TGTGCCAGCAAGCCCGGGAGTTCCTACAATGAGCAGTTCTTC	CASKPGSSYNEQFF
TRBV19	15	few	TRBJ1-4	TRBD1	TGTGCCAGTAGTACAACGACAGGGCGAATTGAAAAACTGTTTTTT	CASSTTTGRIEKLFF
TRBV11-2	15	.	TRBJ2-6	.	TGTGCCAGCAGCTTAGATGGAACTGGGGCCAACGTCCTGACTTTC	CASSLDGTGANVLTF
TRBV7-2	11	.	TRBJ2-7	.	TGTGCCAGCGGGACAAACTACGAGCAGTACTTC	CASGTNYEQYF
TRBV7-8	15	few	TRBJ1-2	TRBD1	TGTGCCAGCAGCACTTGGACAGGGGGCGTCGATGGCTACACCTTC	CASSTWTGGVDGYTF
TRBV29-1	12	few	TRBJ1-1	.	TGCAGCGTTGAAGAGGGGAACACTGAAGCTTTCTTT	CSVEEGNTEAFF